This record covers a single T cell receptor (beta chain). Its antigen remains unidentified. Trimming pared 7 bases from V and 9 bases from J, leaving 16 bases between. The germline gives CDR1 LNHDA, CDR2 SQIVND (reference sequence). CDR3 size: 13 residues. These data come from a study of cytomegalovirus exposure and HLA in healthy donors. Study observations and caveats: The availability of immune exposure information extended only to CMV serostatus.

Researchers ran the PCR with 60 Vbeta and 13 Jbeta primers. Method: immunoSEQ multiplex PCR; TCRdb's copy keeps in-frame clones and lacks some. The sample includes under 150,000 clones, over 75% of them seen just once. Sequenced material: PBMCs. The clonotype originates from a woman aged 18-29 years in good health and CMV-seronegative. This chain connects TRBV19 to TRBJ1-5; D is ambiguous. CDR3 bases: TGTGCCAGTAACCATGTCGGGGTTCGGCCCCAGCATTTT. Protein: CASNHVGVRPQHF.